The following is a T cell receptor beta chain sequence with its context. Its specificity is not known. Measured with immunoSEQ multiplex PCR; TCRdb has only the in-frame clones, and not every one. The data show roughly 70,000 clones, around nine tenths seen once. These data belong to a study of T cell responses to AZD1222 COVID-19 vaccine. Overall study results and limits: As reported, nearly half of all spike-specific TCRs target variant regions that are unmutated. Spike-specific TCR breadth and depth went up after people got two AZD1222 doses. CD4 TCRs covered the whole spike, strongest at regions 160-218 and 743-854.

The sample consisted of peripheral blood, taken 28 days after the second dose of the MenACWY control vaccine. This receptor was taken from an adult who received the MenACWY meningococcal vaccine as a control.

The CDR3 is CASGWDYRTDTQYF. CDR3 DNA: TGTGCCAGCGGTTGGGACTACCGCACAGATACGCAGTATTTT. The chain links TRBV5-5 to TRBJ2-3; 7 positions match TRBD2. V trimming: 7 bases; J trimming: 1 base; junction bases outside the gene matches: 6. CDR1 SGHKS and CDR2 YYEKEE come from the germline V gene (reference sequence). The CDR3 is 14 amino acids.